These 9 T cell receptor beta chains came from one sample sequenced in a study of cytomegalovirus exposure and HLA in healthy donors. Both 60 Vbeta primers and 13 Jbeta primers went into the PCR. Data came from immunoSEQ multiplex PCR; TCRdb stores just in-frame clones and leaves some out. This sample yields some 130,000 clones, of which 73% are seen a single time; 1.3% belongs to the top ten. The specimen was PBMCs. The receptors here all came from a woman aged 35 to 49 in good health and CMV-seronegative.

The chain is built from TRBV19 and TRBJ1-1; 8 nucleotides line up with TRBD1. The CDR3 consists of 14 residues. Per the germline V gene, CDR1 is LNHDA and CDR2 is SQIVND (reference sequence). V was clipped by 5 bases and J by 5 bases; unmatched bases: 7. CDR3 region: CASSVQGARTEAFF. CDR3 coding DNA: TGTGCCAGTAGTGTCCAGGGGGCGCGGACTGAAGCTTTCTTT.

The genes are TRBV19 and TRBJ1-2; 10 nucleotides agree with TRBD1. The germline CDR1 and CDR2 sequences are LNHDA and SQIVND (reference sequence). Trimming at V came to 5 bases and at J to 6 bases, leaving 9 bases not matched to a gene. This CDR3 is 15 amino acids long. For the CDR3, the DNA is TGTGCCAGTAGTTATAAGGACAGGGGGACCCATGGCTACACCTTC. Amino acids: CASSYKDRGTHGYTF.

V is TRBV5-4 and J is TRBJ1-6; TRBD1 matches at 9 bases. The CDR3 totals 15 residues. V trimming: 3 bases; J trimming: 7 bases; junction bases outside the gene matches: 5. The V gene's germline CDR1 is SGHNT and CDR2 YYREEE (reference sequence). DNA for the CDR3: TGTGCCAGCAGCTGGAACAGGGGGCACAATTCACCCCTCCACTTT. It yields the protein CASSWNRGHNSPLHF. Looking up the rest from reference TRBV5-4 and TRBJ1-6 gives the full variable domain: ETGVTQSPTHLIKTRGQQVTLRCSSQSGHNTVSWYQQALGQGPQFIFQYYREEENGRGNFPPRFSGLQFPNYSSELNVNALELDDSALYLCASSWNRGHNSPLHFGNGTRLTVT.

This chain uses TRBV27 with TRBJ1-2; D is uncertain. V was cut by 8 bases and J by 6 bases, with 28 bases left in between. This CDR3 is 17 amino acids long. Germline V gene sequence: CDR1 MNHEY, CDR2 SMNVEV (reference sequence). CDR3 loop: CASRRWGANTFIDGYTF. The CDR3 DNA reads as TGTGCCAGCCGAAGGTGGGGAGCCAATACCTTCATTGATGGCTACACCTTC.

The V and J genes are TRBV7-3 and TRBJ1-6; no clear D gene. V shed 5 bases and J shed 7 bases, with 9 bases lying between them. Germline CDR1 reads SGHTA; CDR2 reads FQGTGA. The CDR3 is 13 residues long. CDR3 DNA: TGTGCCAGCAGCGGCGGACTGAATTCACCCCTCCACTTT. Translating gives CASSGGLNSPLHF. The entire variable domain, with the rest obtained from reference TRBV7-3 and TRBJ1-6, is as follows: GAGVSQTPSNKVTEKGKYVELRCDPISGHTALYWYRQSLGQGPEFLIYFQGTGAADDSGLPNDRFFAVRPEGSVSTLKIQRTERGDSAVYLCASSGGLNSPLHFGNGTRLTVT.

This clone was seen only a few times. The rearrangement uses TRBV6-5 and TRBJ2-3, with D tentatively TRBD2 (5 bases). The V and J ends lost 0 bases and 6 bases respectively, with 10 bases between them. CDR1 and CDR2 (germline): MNHEY, SVGAGI. There are 14 residues in the CDR3. The CDR3: CASSYSGVSDTQYF. The CDR3 DNA reads TGTGCCAGCAGTTACTCCGGGGTATCGGATACGCAGTATTTT.

V and J are TRBV7-3 and TRBJ2-2, with a possible D match to TRBD2 (5 bases). Germline V gene lookup returns CDR1 SGHTA and CDR2 FQGTGA. Trimming took off 2 bases at V and 4 bases at J, with 11 bases between the two ends. CDR3 length equals 15 residues. CDR3 coding DNA: TGTGCCAGCAGCTTATCTCCGGGAACCACCGGGGAGCTGTTTTTT. Translating it yields CASSLSPGTTGELFF.

The chain joins TRBV11-3 to TRBJ2-2; D is possibly TRBD2 (6 bases). Germline lookup yields CDR1 SGHNT and CDR2 YENEEA. The CDR3 extends over 13 amino acids. V gave up 7 bases and J gave up 6 bases, with 12 bases separating them. CDR3 nucleotide sequence: TGTGCCAGCACTTCGGGAGACCCCGGGGAGCTGTTTTTT. It codes for CASTSGDPGELFF.

This clone has just one count. The chain employs TRBV27 and TRBJ2-1; 7 bases are shared with TRBD2. Germline V CDR1 and CDR2: MNHEY, SMNVEV (reference sequence). CDR3 length: 12 amino acids. Trimming at V came to 5 bases and at J to 6 bases, leaving 1 base not matched to a gene. The chain's CDR3 is CASSQRGNEQFF. In DNA form, the CDR3 reads TGTGCCAGCAGTCAGCGGGGCAATGAGCAGTTCTTC.